This TCR beta chain was documented in a study of shared clonotypes between healthy human individuals. This CDR3 comprises 13 residues. Germline loops: CDR1 MDHEN, CDR2 SYDVKM. V gave up 5 bases and J gave up 11 bases, with 19 bases separating them. Using immunoSEQ multiplex PCR, the repertoire was profiled, and TCRdb retains in-frame clones only, with some absent. The table lists millions of clones, approximately 93% of them singletons, with 0.39% in the top ten. The receptor was derived from a man aged 18 to 29 in good health. Some clones in this sample may be carry-over from other donors' samples. The V gene is TRBV28, the J gene TRBJ2-7, with D possibly TRBD2 on 6 matching bases. Sequencing was performed on naive CD4+ T cells from PBMCs. Subset denoted: CD45RA+ positively selected. The CDR3 region is CASSNLRGLGKYF. The CDR3 DNA reads as TGTGCCAGCAGTAACCTTAGGGGACTGGGCAAGTACTTC.